The clone carrying this TCR beta chain was counted between two and nine times. The table came from immunoSEQ multiplex PCR; TCRdb's copy has only in-frame clones and leaves some out. Here the sample spans around 1,000,000 clones, 77% being singletons. These data are taken from a study of shared clonotypes between healthy human individuals. Trimming stripped 8 bases from V and 10 bases from J, with 18 bases between. Germline V gene lookup returns CDR1 MNHNS and CDR2 SASEGT. The CDR3 is 13 amino acids. The receptor was derived from a man between 18 and 29 years old in good health. Some clones in this sample may be carry-over from other donors' samples. What was sequenced was memory CD4+ T cells from PBMCs. This sample's subset: CD45RA-negative fraction. V is TRBV6-1 and J is TRBJ2-1; D perhaps matches TRBD1 (5 bases). DNA of the CDR3: TGTGCCAGCGCACCGTCCCAGGGATTCGAGCAGTTCTTC. The encoded protein is CASAPSQGFEQFF.